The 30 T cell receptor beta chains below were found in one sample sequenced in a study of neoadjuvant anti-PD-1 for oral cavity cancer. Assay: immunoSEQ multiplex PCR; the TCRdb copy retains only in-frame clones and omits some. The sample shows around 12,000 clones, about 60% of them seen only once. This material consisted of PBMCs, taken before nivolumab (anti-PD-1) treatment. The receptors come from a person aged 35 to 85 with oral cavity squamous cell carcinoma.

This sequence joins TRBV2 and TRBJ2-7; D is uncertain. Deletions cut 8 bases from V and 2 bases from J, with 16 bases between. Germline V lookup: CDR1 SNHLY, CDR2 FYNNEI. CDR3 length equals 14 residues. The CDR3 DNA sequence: TGTGCCAGCCTTATAAACGGTGGTGCCTACGAGCAGTACTTC. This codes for CASLINGGAYEQYF.

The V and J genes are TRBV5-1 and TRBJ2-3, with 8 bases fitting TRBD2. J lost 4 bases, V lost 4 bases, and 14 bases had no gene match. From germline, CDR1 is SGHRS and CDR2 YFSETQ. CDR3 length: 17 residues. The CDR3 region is CASSPRAGTRSADTQYF. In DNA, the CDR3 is TGCGCCAGCAGCCCCCGAGCCGGGACTAGAAGTGCAGATACGCAGTATTTT.

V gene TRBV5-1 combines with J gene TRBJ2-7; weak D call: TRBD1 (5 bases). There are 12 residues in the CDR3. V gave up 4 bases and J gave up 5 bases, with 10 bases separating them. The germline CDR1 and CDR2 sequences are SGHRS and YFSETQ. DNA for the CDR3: TGCGCCAGCAGCCTGACAGATAACGAGCAGTACTTC. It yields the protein CASSLTDNEQYF.

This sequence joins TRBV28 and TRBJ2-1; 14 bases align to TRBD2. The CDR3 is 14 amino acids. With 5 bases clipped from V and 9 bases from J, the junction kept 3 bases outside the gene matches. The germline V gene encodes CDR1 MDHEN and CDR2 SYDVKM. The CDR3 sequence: CASSLTSGRGEQFF. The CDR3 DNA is TGTGCCAGCAGTCTGACTAGCGGGAGGGGTGAGCAGTTCTTC.

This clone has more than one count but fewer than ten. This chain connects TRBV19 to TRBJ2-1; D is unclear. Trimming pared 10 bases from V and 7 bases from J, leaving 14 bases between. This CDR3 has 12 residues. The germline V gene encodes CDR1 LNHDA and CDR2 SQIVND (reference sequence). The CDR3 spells CATSPRRNEQFF. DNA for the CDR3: TGTGCCACTTCACCCCGACGGAATGAGCAGTTCTTC.

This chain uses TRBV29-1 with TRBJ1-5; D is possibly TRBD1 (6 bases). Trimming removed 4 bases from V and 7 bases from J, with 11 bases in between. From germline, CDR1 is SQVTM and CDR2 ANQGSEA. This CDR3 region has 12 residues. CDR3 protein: CSVGGAGQPQHF. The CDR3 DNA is TGCAGCGTTGGGGGGGCCGGGCAGCCCCAGCATTTT.

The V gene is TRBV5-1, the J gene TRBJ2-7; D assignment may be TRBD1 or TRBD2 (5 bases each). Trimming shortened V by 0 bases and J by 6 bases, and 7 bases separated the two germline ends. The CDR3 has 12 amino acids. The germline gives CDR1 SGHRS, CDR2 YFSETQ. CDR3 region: CASSLDGAEQYF. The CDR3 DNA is TGCGCCAGCAGCTTGGACGGGGCCGAGCAGTACTTC.

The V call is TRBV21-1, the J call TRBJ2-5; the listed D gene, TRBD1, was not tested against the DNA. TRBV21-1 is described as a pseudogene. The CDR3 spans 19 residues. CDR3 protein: CASSTLPGVRGLDRETQYF. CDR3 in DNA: TGTGCCAGCAGCACACTACCGGGTGTGAGAGGATTGGACAGAGAGACCCAGTACTTC.

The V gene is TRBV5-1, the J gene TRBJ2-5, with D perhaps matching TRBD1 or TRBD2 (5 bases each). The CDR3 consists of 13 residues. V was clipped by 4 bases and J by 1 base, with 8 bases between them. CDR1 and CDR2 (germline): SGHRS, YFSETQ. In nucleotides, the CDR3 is TGCGCCAGCAGCCGGGACCCCCAAGAGACCCAGTACTTC. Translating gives CASSRDPQETQYF.

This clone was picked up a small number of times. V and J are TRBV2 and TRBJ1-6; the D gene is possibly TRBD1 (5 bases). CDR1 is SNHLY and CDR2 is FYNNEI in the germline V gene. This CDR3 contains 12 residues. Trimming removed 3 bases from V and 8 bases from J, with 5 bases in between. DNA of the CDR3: TGTGCCAGCAGTGAGGGGGATTCACCCCTCCACTTT. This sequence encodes CASSEGDSPLHF.

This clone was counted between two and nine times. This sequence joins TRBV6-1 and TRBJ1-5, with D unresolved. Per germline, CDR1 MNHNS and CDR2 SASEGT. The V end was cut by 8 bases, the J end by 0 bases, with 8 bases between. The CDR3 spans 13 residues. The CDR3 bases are TGTGCCAGCGGGCTTTATAGCAATCAGCCCCAGCATTTT. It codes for CASGLYSNQPQHF.

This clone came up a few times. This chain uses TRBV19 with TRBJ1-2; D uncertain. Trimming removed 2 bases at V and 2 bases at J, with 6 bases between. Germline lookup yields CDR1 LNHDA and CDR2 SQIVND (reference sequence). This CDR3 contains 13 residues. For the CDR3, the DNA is TGTGCCAGTAGTATAAACAGAAACTATGGCTACACCTTC. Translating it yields CASSINRNYGYTF.

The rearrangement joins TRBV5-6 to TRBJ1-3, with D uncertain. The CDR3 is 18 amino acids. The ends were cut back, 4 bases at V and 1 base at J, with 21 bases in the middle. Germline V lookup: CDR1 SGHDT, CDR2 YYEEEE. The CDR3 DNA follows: TGTGCCAGCAGCACGAACGGGCGACCTCAGCGATCTGGAAACACCATATATTTT. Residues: CASSTNGRPQRSGNTIYF.

CDR3: CASTIGGGSTDTQYF. The CDR3 coding sequence is TGTGCCAGCACCATCGGGGGTGGGAGCACAGATACGCAGTATTTT. The chain joins TRBV5-4 to TRBJ2-3; the D gene is possibly TRBD2 (6 bases). Trimming shortened V by 6 bases and J by 0 bases, and 14 bases separated the two germline ends. The germline gives CDR1 SGHNT, CDR2 YYREEE (reference sequence). The CDR3 contains 15 residues.

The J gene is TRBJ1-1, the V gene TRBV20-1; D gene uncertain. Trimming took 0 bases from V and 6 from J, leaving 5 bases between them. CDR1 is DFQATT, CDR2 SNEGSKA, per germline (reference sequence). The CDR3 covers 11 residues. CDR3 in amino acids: CSAREVPEAFF. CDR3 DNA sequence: TGCAGTGCTAGAGAAGTCCCTGAAGCTTTCTTT.

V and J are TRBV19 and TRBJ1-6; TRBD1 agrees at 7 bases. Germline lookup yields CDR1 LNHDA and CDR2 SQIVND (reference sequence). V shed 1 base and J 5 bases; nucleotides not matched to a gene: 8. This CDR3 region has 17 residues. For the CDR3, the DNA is TGTGCCAGTAGTATAGCCCCCTCGACAGGGAATAATTCACCCCTCCACTTT. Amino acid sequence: CASSIAPSTGNNSPLHF.

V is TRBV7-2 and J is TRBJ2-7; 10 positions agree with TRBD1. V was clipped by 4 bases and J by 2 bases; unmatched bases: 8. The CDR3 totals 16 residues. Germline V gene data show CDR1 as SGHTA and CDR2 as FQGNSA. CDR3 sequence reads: CASSSRGDRGTYEQYF. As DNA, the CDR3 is TGTGCCAGCAGCTCTAGGGGGGACAGGGGCACCTACGAGCAGTACTTC.

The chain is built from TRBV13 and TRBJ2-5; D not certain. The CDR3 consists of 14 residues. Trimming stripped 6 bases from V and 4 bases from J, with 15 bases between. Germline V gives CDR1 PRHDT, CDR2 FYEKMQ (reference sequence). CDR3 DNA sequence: TGTGCCAGCAGTTTCTCCTCAGTAGGAGAGACCCAGTACTTC. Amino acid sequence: CASSFSSVGETQYF.

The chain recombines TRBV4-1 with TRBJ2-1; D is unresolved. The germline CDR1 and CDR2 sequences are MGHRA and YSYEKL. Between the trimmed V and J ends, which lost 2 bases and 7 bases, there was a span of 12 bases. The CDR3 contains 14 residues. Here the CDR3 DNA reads TGCGCCAGCAGCCAACACCCCTATGGGAATGAGCAGTTCTTC. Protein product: CASSQHPYGNEQFF.

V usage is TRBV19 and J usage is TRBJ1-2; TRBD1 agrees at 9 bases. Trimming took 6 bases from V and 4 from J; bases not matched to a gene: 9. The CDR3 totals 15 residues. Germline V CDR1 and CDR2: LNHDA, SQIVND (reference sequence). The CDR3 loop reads CASRVTRTGAYGYTF. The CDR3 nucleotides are TGTGCCAGTAGGGTAACGCGGACAGGGGCCTATGGCTACACCTTC. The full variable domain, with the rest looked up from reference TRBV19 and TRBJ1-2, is DGGITQSPKYLFRKEGQNVTLSCEQNLNHDAMYWYRQDPGQGLRLIYYSQIVNDFQKGDIAEGYSVSREKKESFPLTVTSAQKNPTAFYLCASRVTRTGAYGYTFGSGTRLTVV.

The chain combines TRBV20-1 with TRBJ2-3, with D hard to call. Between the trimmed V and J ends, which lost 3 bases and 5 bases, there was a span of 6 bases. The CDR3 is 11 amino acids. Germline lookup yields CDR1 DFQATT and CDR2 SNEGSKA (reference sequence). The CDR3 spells CSARGIDTQYF. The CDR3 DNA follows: TGCAGTGCTAGGGGTATAGATACGCAGTATTTT.

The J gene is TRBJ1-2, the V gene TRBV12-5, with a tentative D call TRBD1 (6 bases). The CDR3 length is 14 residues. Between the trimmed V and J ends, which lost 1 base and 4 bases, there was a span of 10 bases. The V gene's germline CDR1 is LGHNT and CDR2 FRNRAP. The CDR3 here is CASGLDWGPYGYTF. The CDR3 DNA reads TGTGCTAGTGGTTTGGATTGGGGGCCCTATGGCTACACCTTC.

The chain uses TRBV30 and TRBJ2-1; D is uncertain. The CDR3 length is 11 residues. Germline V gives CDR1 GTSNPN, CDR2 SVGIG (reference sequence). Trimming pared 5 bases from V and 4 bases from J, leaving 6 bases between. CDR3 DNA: TGTGCCTGGGTGGCGTACAATGAGCAGTTCTTC. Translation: CAWVAYNEQFF.

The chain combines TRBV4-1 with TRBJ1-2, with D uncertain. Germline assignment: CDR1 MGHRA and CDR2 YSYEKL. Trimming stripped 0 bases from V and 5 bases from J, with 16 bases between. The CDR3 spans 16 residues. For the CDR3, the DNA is TGCGCCAGCAGCCAAGATTGGCCGAAACTTGGTTATGGCTACACCTTC. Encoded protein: CASSQDWPKLGYGYTF.

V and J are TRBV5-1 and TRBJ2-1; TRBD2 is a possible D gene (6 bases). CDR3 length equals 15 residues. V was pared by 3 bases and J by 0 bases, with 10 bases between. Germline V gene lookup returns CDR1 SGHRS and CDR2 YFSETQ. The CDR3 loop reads CASSWDFSSYNEQFF. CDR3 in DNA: TGCGCCAGCAGCTGGGACTTCAGCTCCTACAATGAGCAGTTCTTC.

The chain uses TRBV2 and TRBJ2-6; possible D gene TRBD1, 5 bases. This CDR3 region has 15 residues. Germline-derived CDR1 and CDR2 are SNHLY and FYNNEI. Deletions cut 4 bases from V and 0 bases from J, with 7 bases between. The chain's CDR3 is CASSGTGSGANVLTF. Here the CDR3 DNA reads TGTGCCAGCAGTGGTACAGGCTCTGGGGCCAACGTCCTGACTTTC.

CDR3 in amino acids: CASRAGETDTQYF. The CDR3 DNA reads TGCGCCAGCAGGGCAGGCGAGACAGATACGCAGTATTTT. The chain has TRBV5-1 and TRBJ2-3; the D is unclear. CDR3 length: 13 amino acids. CDR1 is SGHRS, CDR2 YFSETQ, per germline. With 5 bases removed from V and 3 bases from J, the gap between germline ends came to 10 bases.

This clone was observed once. CDR3 bases: TGTGCCAGCAGCCCCTCCGGGAGCGGGAGGCGGGGGTTCACAGATACGCAGTATTTT. Translated, it gives CASSPSGSGRRGFTDTQYF. The chain links TRBV2 to TRBJ2-3, with TRBD2 matching 9 bases. Germline lookup yields CDR1 SNHLY and CDR2 FYNNEI. The junction had 18 bases not matched to a gene; V was cut back by 6 bases and J by 2 bases. The CDR3 is 19 residues long. Using reference TRBV2 and TRBJ2-3 for the parts outside the CDR3, the full variable domain is EPEVTQTPSHQVTQMGQEVILRCVPISNHLYFYWYRQILGQKVEFLVSFYNNEISEKSEIFDDQFSVERPDGSNFTLKIRSTKLEDSAMYFCASSPSGSGRRGFTDTQYFGPGTRLTVL.

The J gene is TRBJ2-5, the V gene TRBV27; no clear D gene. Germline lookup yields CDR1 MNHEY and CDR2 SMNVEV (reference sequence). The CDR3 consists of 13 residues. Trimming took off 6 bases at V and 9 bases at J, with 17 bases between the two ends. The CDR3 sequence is CASSRKHNEAQYF. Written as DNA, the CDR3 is TGTGCCAGCAGCCGAAAACATAACGAGGCCCAGTACTTC.

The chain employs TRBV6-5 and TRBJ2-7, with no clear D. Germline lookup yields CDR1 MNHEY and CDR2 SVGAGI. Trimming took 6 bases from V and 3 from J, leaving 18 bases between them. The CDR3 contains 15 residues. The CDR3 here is CASSPGGVSNYEQYF. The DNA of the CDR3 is TGTGCCAGCAGCCCCGGTGGTGTTTCGAACTACGAGCAGTACTTC.